The next 28 T cell receptor beta chains were all read from a single sample in a study of T cells in Graves' hyperthyroidism and ophthalmopathy. RNA transcripts yielded amplified TCR beta CDR3 regions. The HTBI primer set drove a first-round RT-PCR of the TCR CDR3. MiXCR was run by TCRdb on the multiplex PCR reads, yielding one entry per CDR3 protein. The sample lists around 620,000 distinct CDR3 sequences, under 60% occurring once. Sequenced material: peripheral blood or thyroid tissue (not recorded which). These receptors were obtained from an adult woman with Graves' disease, either hyperthyroidism or ophthalmopathy (not recorded which).

CDR3 DNA sequence: TGCAGTGGACGGGCTCGAGATGAAAAACTGTTTTTT. This encodes CSGRARDEKLFF. This chain links TRBV20-1 with TRBJ1-4; no reliable D call. Germline CDR1 reads DFQATT; CDR2 reads SNEGSKA (reference sequence). CDR3 size: 12 residues. V lost 7 bases to trimming and J lost 6 bases, with 12 bases between them.

In its sample, this clonotype was seen once. The chain uses TRBV6-1 and TRBJ1-5, with 7 bases lining up with TRBD1. Per the germline V gene, CDR1 is MNHNS and CDR2 is SASEGT. V was pared by 3 bases and J by 7 bases, with 9 bases of the junction left unmatched. This CDR3 spans 15 amino acids. CDR3 nucleotides: TGTGCCAGCAGTGATACAGGGGCATACGAGCAGCCCCAGCATTTT. This sequence encodes CASSDTGAYEQPQHF.

Comments on this clonotype: A clone one base away is much larger, so this may be a read error. The V call is TRBV10-3, the J call TRBJ1-5, with D perhaps matching TRBD1 (5 bases). The CDR3 spans 14 residues. Deletions cut 10 bases from V and 5 bases from J, with 18 bases between. Germline V gives CDR1 ENHRY, CDR2 SYGVKD. In nucleotides, the CDR3 is TGTGCCAGCAGCCGGGGCATGATTGATCAGCCCCAGCATTTT. Protein product: CASSRGMIDQPQHF.

This clonotype was seen a few times. The chain couples TRBV3-1 to TRBJ2-5, with 8 bases that match TRBD2. The CDR3 contains 15 residues. Per germline, CDR1 LGHDT and CDR2 YNNKEL (reference sequence). After removal of 3 bases from V and 4 bases from J, the junction contained 7 bases not matched to a gene. CDR3 sequence: CASSQTLAGSETQYF. The CDR3, as DNA: TGTGCCAGCAGCCAGACCTTAGCGGGATCAGAGACCCAGTACTTC.

This chain uses TRBV20-1 with TRBJ1-6; the match to TRBD1 covers 9 bases. This CDR3 spans 16 amino acids. Germline V gene lookup returns CDR1 DFQATT and CDR2 SNEGSKA (reference sequence). CDR3 bases: TGCAGCGCCAGGGGGGGACAGGGATTCTATAATTCACCCCTCCACTTT. It encodes CSARGGQGFYNSPLHF.

This clonotype was picked up many times. The gene calls are TRBV12-3 or TRBV12-4 and TRBJ1-3, with D unclear. The CDR3 runs to 14 residues. The V end lost 4 bases, the J end lost 2 bases, and 9 bases lay between the germline ends. CDR3 bases: TGTGCCAGCAGTTCTCCCGGACCTGGAAACACCATATATTTT. It translates to CASSSPGPGNTIYF.

This clonotype came up many times. This sequence joins TRBV28 and TRBJ1-2; a weak D match, TRBD1 (5 bases). CDR1 is MDHEN and CDR2 is SYDVKM in the germline V gene. The CDR3 contains 16 residues. The V end was cut by 7 bases, the J end by 3 bases, with 21 bases between. CDR3 nucleotides: TGTGCCAGCACCATCGGGGGGGGAGGGCTTGACTATGGCTACACCTTC. Amino acid sequence: CASTIGGGGLDYGYTF.

This clonotype was recorded only once. This rearrangement joins TRBV15 to TRBJ1-1, with D unclear. This CDR3 is 15 amino acids long. Germline V gene sequence: CDR1 LNHNV, CDR2 YYDKDF (reference sequence). Trimming took off 1 base at V and 1 base at J, with 10 bases between the two ends. In DNA, the CDR3 is TGTGCCACCAGCAGAGGGTTCGAAGGGAACACTGAAGCTTTCTTT. This codes for CATSRGFEGNTEAFF.

V and J are TRBV7-8 and TRBJ2-7; D could derive from TRBD1 or TRBD2 (5 bases each). The CDR3 length is 14 residues. Germline CDR1 and CDR2: SGHVS and FQNEAQ. The V end was cut by 3 bases, the J end by 7 bases, with 16 bases between. DNA of the CDR3: TGTGCCAGCAGCTTCCCCGGGACCCCGAGGGAGCAGTACTTC. It is translated as CASSFPGTPREQYF.

This chain links TRBV6-2 or TRBV6-3 with TRBJ2-7; D is uncertain. V shed 6 bases and J shed 6 bases, with 18 bases lying between them. The CDR3 loop spans 14 amino acids. Germline V gene lookup returns CDR1 MNHEY and CDR2 SVGEGT. The CDR3 spells CASSYTQTTLEQYF. DNA for the CDR3: TGTGCCAGCAGCTATACCCAAACCACTCTCGAGCAGTACTTC.

This chain links TRBV19 with TRBJ1-4; D remains ambiguous. Trimming shortened V by 7 bases and J by 8 bases, and 14 bases separated the two germline ends. Germline CDR1 LNHDA, CDR2 SQIVND (reference sequence). This CDR3 has 13 amino acids. CDR3 bases: TGTGCCAGTAATGATGCCCTGGGAGAAAAACTGTTTTTT. It is translated as CASNDALGEKLFF.

The chain has TRBV7-9 and TRBJ1-2; no clear D gene. The CDR3 sequence is 16 residues long. Trimming pared 2 bases from V and 8 bases from J, leaving 21 bases between. CDR1 SEHNR and CDR2 FQNEAQ come from the germline V gene (reference sequence). The CDR3 loop is CASSLHLGGRGGGYTF. The CDR3 DNA follows: TGTGCCAGCAGCTTACATCTTGGCGGGAGAGGAGGCGGCTACACCTTC. Full variable domain (outside the CDR3, taken from reference TRBV7-9 and TRBJ1-2): DTGVSQNPRHKITKRGQNVTFRCDPISEHNRLYWYRQTLGQGPEFLTYFQNEAQLEKSRLLSDRFSAERPKGSFSTLEIQRTEQGDSAMYLCASSLHLGGRGGGYTFGSGTRLTVV.

At least ten counts were recorded for this clonotype. V usage is TRBV25-1 and J usage is TRBJ1-4; D ambiguous. V was trimmed by 3 bases and J by 8 bases, leaving 4 bases between them. This CDR3 is 11 amino acids long. The germline CDR1 and CDR2 sequences are MGHDK and SYGVNS. The CDR3 region is CASSETEKLFF. The CDR3, as DNA: TGTGCCAGCAGTGAGACAGAAAAACTGTTTTTT.

Remarks on this clonotype: With a much larger clone just one base away, this may be a read error. The chain has TRBV6-1 and TRBJ2-7; D is tentatively TRBD1 or TRBD2 (5 bases each). In germline, CDR1 is MNHNS, CDR2 SASEGT. The CDR3 consists of 15 residues. CDR3 sequence reads: CATTSLAGQGDERYF. The CDR3, as DNA: TGTGCCACCACGTCCCTTGCCGGCCAGGGAGACGAGCGGTACTTC.

This clonotype appeared once. The CDR3 does not close with the conserved phenylalanine or tryptophan, likely indicating a read error. No DNA is shown, since the ends of the CDR3 on it are uncertain; the CDR3 is the one TCRdb lists. This sequence joins TRBV5-1 and TRBJ1-3; the table gives TRBD1 as D, unverified against the DNA. The germline CDR1 and CDR2 sequences are SGHRS and YFSETQ. The CDR3 region is 10 residues in length, termini included. CDR3 in amino acids: CASSGTSGNT.

The rearrangement links TRBV2 to TRBJ2-2, with 10 bases aligning to TRBD1. Germline lookup yields CDR1 SNHLY and CDR2 FYNNEI. The CDR3 extends over 14 amino acids. Trimming cost V 6 bases and J 7 bases; bases outside gene matches: 5. The CDR3 sequence is CASRKDRGDGELFF. The CDR3, as DNA: TGTGCCAGCAGGAAGGACAGGGGGGACGGGGAGCTGTTTTTT.

This clonotype was detected ten times or more. The chain is built from TRBV20-1 and TRBJ2-5; D gene ambiguous. CDR1 and CDR2 from the germline V gene are DFQATT and SNEGSKA (reference sequence). Trimming removed 0 bases at V and 4 bases at J, with 15 bases between. This CDR3 comprises 15 residues. The CDR3 region has the DNA TGCAGTGCTAGAGATCGAACAGCACCTCGAGAGACCCAGTACTTC. This translates into CSARDRTAPRETQYF.

This clonotype has at least ten counts. The V call is TRBV19, the J call TRBJ1-5; D is uncertain. Trimming removed 7 bases from V and 3 bases from J, with 13 bases in between. This CDR3 comprises 14 residues. Germline values: CDR1 LNHDA, CDR2 SQIVND (reference sequence). The CDR3 reads CASKWTEFNQPQHF. The CDR3 bases are TGTGCCAGTAAATGGACGGAGTTCAATCAGCCCCAGCATTTT.

This clonotype has more than one count but fewer than ten. The V and J genes are TRBV5-4 and TRBJ2-2, with 9 positions matching TRBD1. Germline assignment: CDR1 SGHNT and CDR2 YYREEE (reference sequence). This CDR3 contains 16 residues. V lost 5 bases, J lost 5 bases, and 10 bases stayed unmatched. The CDR3 loop reads CASSLLGTGLTGELFF. The DNA of the CDR3 is TGTGCCAGCAGTCTTCTCGGGACAGGGTTAACCGGGGAGCTGTTTTTT.

This clonotype came up many times. This chain connects TRBV7-2 to TRBJ2-2; tentative D call: TRBD1 (6 bases). Germline loops: CDR1 SGHTA, CDR2 FQGNSA. V was cut by 3 bases and J by 7 bases, with 15 bases left in between. The CDR3 contains 15 residues. CDR3 residues: CASSFLGGSGGELFF. DNA of the CDR3: TGTGCCAGCAGCTTCCTTGGGGGCTCCGGCGGGGAGCTGTTTTTT.

The V call is TRBV2, the J call TRBJ2-5; a weak D match, TRBD2 (6 bases). CDR1 is SNHLY, CDR2 FYNNEI, per germline. The CDR3 is 15 amino acids. V was cut by 0 bases and J by 5 bases, with 13 bases left in between. The CDR3 region is CASSEARGGGETQYF. CDR3 sequence (DNA): TGTGCCAGCAGTGAAGCGAGAGGTGGGGGGGAGACCCAGTACTTC. Filled out from reference TRBV2 and TRBJ2-5, the complete variable domain reads EPEVTQTPSHQVTQMGQEVILRCVPISNHLYFYWYRQILGQKVEFLVSFYNNEISEKSEIFDDQFSVERPDGSNFTLKIRSTKLEDSAMYFCASSEARGGGETQYFGPGTRLLVL.

The CDR3 loop reads CASSTRDEKTQYF. CDR3 in DNA: TGTGCCAGCAGCACTAGGGATGAAAAGACCCAGTACTTC. The chain carries TRBV7-9 and TRBJ2-5, with a possible D match to TRBD2 (5 bases). Germline CDR1 is SEHNR and CDR2 is FQNEAQ (reference sequence). V was shortened by 5 bases and J by 6 bases, with 13 bases between the two germline ends. There are 13 residues in the CDR3.

The genes are TRBV10-3 and TRBJ1-2; 9 bases match TRBD1. The CDR3 has 11 residues. Per germline, CDR1 ENHRY and CDR2 SYGVKD. Germline trimming cut 10 bases from V and 9 bases from J; bases unmatched to any gene: 6. CDR3 in amino acids: CATGTGWSYTF. CDR3 coding DNA: TGTGCCACTGGGACAGGGTGGAGCTACACCTTC.

There are many counts of this clonotype. This sequence joins TRBV6-6 and TRBJ1-5; D gene unclear. V was trimmed by 2 bases and J by 4 bases, leaving 12 bases between them. The CDR3 length is 15 residues. Germline values: CDR1 MNHNY, CDR2 SVGAGI (reference sequence). The CDR3 sequence: CASSYQDFGNQPQHF. The CDR3 DNA is TGTGCCAGCAGTTACCAGGATTTTGGAAATCAGCCCCAGCATTTT.

The gene calls are TRBV20-1 and TRBJ2-7; 8 positions match TRBD2. The CDR3 runs to 15 residues. The V gene end was trimmed by 5 bases and the J gene end by 3 bases; junction bases not matched to a gene: 12. Germline V gene data show CDR1 as DFQATT and CDR2 as SNEGSKA (reference sequence). The CDR3 region is CSAAPRGRLVYEQYF. The CDR3 coding sequence is TGCAGTGCTGCCCCTCGCGGGAGGCTGGTCTACGAGCAGTACTTC.

This clonotype was picked up many times. The V call is TRBV5-1, the J call TRBJ2-6, with a tentative D call TRBD2 (5 bases). With 0 bases removed from V and 1 base from J, the gap between germline ends came to 8 bases. CDR3 length: 16 residues. Germline V lookup: CDR1 SGHRS, CDR2 YFSETQ. In DNA form, the CDR3 reads TGCGCCAGCAGCTTGGACGAGGGATCTGGGGCCAACGTCCTGACTTTC. It codes for CASSLDEGSGANVLTF.

This clonotype was detected many times. The V gene is TRBV4-1, the J gene TRBJ1-5, with TRBD1 as a possible D gene (5 bases). Germline V gives CDR1 MGHRA, CDR2 YSYEKL. V dropped 3 bases and J dropped 5 bases, with 11 bases sitting between them. The CDR3 sequence is 14 residues long. CDR3 in DNA: TGCGCCAGCAGCCACGTCCCCAGGGATCAGCCCCAGCATTTT. This encodes CASSHVPRDQPQHF.

The J gene is TRBJ2-5, the V gene TRBV20-1, with TRBD1 matching over 7 bases. After removal of 6 bases from V and 5 bases from J, the junction contained 9 bases not matched to a gene. Per germline, CDR1 DFQATT and CDR2 SNEGSKA (reference sequence). The CDR3 extends over 13 amino acids. Here the CDR3 reads CSANRGVKETQYF. The DNA of the CDR3 is TGCAGTGCCAACAGGGGCGTAAAGGAGACCCAGTACTTC.